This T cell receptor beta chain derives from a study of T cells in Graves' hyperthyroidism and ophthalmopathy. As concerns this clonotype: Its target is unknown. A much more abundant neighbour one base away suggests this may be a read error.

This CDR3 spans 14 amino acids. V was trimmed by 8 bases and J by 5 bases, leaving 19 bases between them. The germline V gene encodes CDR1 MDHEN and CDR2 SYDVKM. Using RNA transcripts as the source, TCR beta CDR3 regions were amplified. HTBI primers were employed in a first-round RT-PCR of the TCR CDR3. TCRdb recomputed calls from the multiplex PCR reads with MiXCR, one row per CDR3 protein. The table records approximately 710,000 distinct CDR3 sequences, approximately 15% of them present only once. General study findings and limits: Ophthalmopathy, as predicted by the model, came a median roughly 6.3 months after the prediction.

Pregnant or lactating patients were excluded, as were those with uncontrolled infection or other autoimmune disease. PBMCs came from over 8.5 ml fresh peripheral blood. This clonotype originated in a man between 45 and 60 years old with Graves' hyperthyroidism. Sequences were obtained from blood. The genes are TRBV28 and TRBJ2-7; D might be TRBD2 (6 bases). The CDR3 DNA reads TGTGCCAGCCGAAGGCTGCTAGCGTCCAACGAGCAGTACTTC. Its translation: CASRRLLASNEQYF. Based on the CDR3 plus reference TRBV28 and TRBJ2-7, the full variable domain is DVKVTQSSRYLVKRTGEKVFLECVQDMDHENMFWYRQDPGLGLRLIYFSYDVKMKEKGDIPEGYSVSREKKERFSLILESASTNQTSMYLCASRRLLASNEQYFGPGTRLTVT.